These 23 T cell receptor beta chains came from one sample sequenced in a study of T cells in localized non-small cell lung cancer (dated by TCRdb to 2019 to 2021). Library generation was performed with the immunoSEQ multiplex PCR assay. The table was pulled from immuneACCESS by TCRdb, which kept in-frame rearrangements only. Such tables lose some clones; where checked, under half of the loss comes from unresolved V genes, and the rest has no known cause. Here the sample has around 80,000 clones; 80% occur a single time. The top ten clones comprise over 15% of the sample. Specimen: PBMCs, collected before any cancer treatment. Receptors were obtained from a man aged 40-75 years with stage II squamous cell lung carcinoma.

The gene calls are TRBV4-1 and TRBJ2-5; D may be TRBD2 (5 bases). From germline, CDR1 is MGHRA and CDR2 YSYEKL. Trimming removed 6 bases from V and 9 bases from J, with 17 bases in between. The CDR3 has 13 amino acids. CDR3 DNA sequence: TGCGCCAGCAGTCCCGTTATGAGGGATGCCCAGTACTTC. This codes for CASSPVMRDAQYF.

The gene calls are TRBV6-1 and TRBJ2-7, with no clear D. Trimming took off 6 bases at V and 3 bases at J, with 6 bases between the two ends. CDR3 length: 11 amino acids. Per germline, CDR1 MNHNS and CDR2 SASEGT. The CDR3 nucleotides are TGTGCCAGCAGAAACCGCTACGAGCAGTACTTC. It yields the protein CASRNRYEQYF.

The gene calls are TRBV9 and TRBJ2-3, with D unresolved. Trimming removed 0 bases from V and 6 bases from J, with 11 bases in between. CDR1 and CDR2 from the germline V gene are SGDLS and YYNGEE. The CDR3 is 14 residues long. CDR3 in amino acids: CASSVVYPKDTQYF. CDR3 nucleotides: TGTGCCAGCAGCGTAGTTTATCCCAAGGATACGCAGTATTTT.

This clone appeared a few times. The chain has TRBV28 and TRBJ1-1; D may be TRBD1 (5 bases). The length of the CDR3 is 17 residues. The V end lost 4 bases, the J end lost 0 bases, and 18 bases lay between the germline ends. Per germline, CDR1 MDHEN and CDR2 SYDVKM. The CDR3 loop reads CASSSFGAAYMNTEAFF. The CDR3 nucleotides read TGTGCCAGCAGTTCCTTTGGGGCAGCCTACATGAACACTGAAGCTTTCTTT.

The chain employs TRBV7-8 and TRBJ2-7; tentative D call: TRBD2 (5 bases). Trimming removed 5 bases at V and 7 bases at J, with 12 bases between. This CDR3 region has 12 residues. In germline, CDR1 is SGHVS, CDR2 FQNEAQ. Here the CDR3 reads CASSPSRGEQYF. CDR3 in DNA: TGTGCCAGCAGCCCCTCCCGAGGGGAGCAGTACTTC.

There are many counts of this clone. A far bigger clonotype differs at one base, so this is likely a read error. This CDR3 is also generated by other DNA sequences in the sample. The V gene is TRBV4-1, the J gene TRBJ1-4; 12 bases map to TRBD1. This CDR3 spans 15 amino acids. Losses at the gene ends were 2 bases for V and 7 bases for J; bases not matched to a gene: 2. Germline CDR1 is MGHRA and CDR2 is YSYEKL. This CDR3 is CASSQWGQGAEKLFF. Written as DNA, the CDR3 is TGCGCCAGCAGCCAATGGGGACAGGGGGCTGAAAAACTGTTTTTT.

The chain is built from TRBV29-1 and TRBJ2-2; TRBD1 agrees at 8 bases. The CDR3 runs 14 residues. CDR1 SQVTM and CDR2 ANQGSEA come from the germline V gene. The V and J ends lost 7 bases and 5 bases, in that order; junction bases with no gene match: 9. CDR3 in amino acids: CSGGDRRGTGELFF. As DNA, the CDR3 is TGCAGCGGGGGGGACAGGCGAGGGACCGGGGAGCTGTTTTTT.

The V gene is TRBV6-1, the J gene TRBJ2-7, with no clear D. Trimming took 7 bases from V and 6 from J, leaving 16 bases between them. Germline V lookup: CDR1 MNHNS, CDR2 SASEGT. The CDR3 is 13 residues long. The CDR3 protein is CASTATTRAEQYF. As DNA, the CDR3 is TGTGCCAGCACCGCAACGACTCGTGCCGAGCAGTACTTC.

The V call is TRBV19, the J call TRBJ1-1; TRBD1 agrees at 7 bases. Germline assignment: CDR1 LNHDA and CDR2 SQIVND (reference sequence). This CDR3 has 17 residues. V trimming: 3 bases; J trimming: 3 bases; junction bases outside the gene matches: 13. The CDR3 loop is CASSIRGVHQGDTEAFF. CDR3 nucleotide sequence: TGTGCCAGTAGTATTCGGGGGGTACACCAGGGGGACACTGAAGCTTTCTTT.

The gene calls are TRBV19 and TRBJ2-3, with 12 bases aligning to TRBD2. CDR3 length: 14 residues. CDR1 LNHDA and CDR2 SQIVND come from the germline V gene (reference sequence). Germline trimming cut 5 bases from V and 3 bases from J; bases unmatched to any gene: 0. CDR3 DNA: TGTGCCAGTAGTCTAGCGGGAGGGACAGATACGCAGTATTTT. Protein product: CASSLAGGTDTQYF.

CDR3 sequence: CASSTRTGGYNEQFF. In DNA form, the CDR3 reads TGTGCCAGCAGCACAAGGACAGGGGGGTACAATGAGCAGTTCTTC. V gene TRBV7-2 combines with J gene TRBJ2-1; 10 positions match TRBD1. The V segment lost 5 bases and the J segment 4 bases; nucleotides outside the gene matches: 5. This CDR3 contains 15 residues. Germline CDR1 reads SGHTA; CDR2 reads FQGNSA.

This rearrangement joins TRBV6-1 to TRBJ2-7, with 10 nucleotides matching TRBD1. Per germline, CDR1 MNHNS and CDR2 SASEGT. The CDR3 is 14 amino acids. The V gene end was trimmed by 3 bases and the J gene end by 5 bases; junction bases not matched to a gene: 4. CDR3 coding DNA: TGTGCCAGCAGTGATTTAGGGACAGGGGACGAGCAGTACTTC. This codes for CASSDLGTGDEQYF.

The chain joins TRBV19 to TRBJ2-5, with D uncertain. Germline V CDR1 and CDR2: LNHDA, SQIVND (reference sequence). CDR3 length equals 12 residues. V gave up 9 bases and J gave up 5 bases, with 13 bases separating them. The CDR3 DNA reads as TGTGCCAGCTCTCCCGGCTGGGAGACCCAGTACTTC. This codes for CASSPGWETQYF.

The chain uses TRBV5-8 and TRBJ1-2; a weak D match, TRBD1 (5 bases). Trimming cost V 3 bases and J 4 bases, with 10 bases left between them. This CDR3 comprises 13 residues. Germline CDR1 is SGHTS and CDR2 is YDEGEE. CDR3 DNA sequence: TGTGCCAGCAGCTCGGGCGGGGGCTATGGCTACACCTTC. Amino acid sequence: CASSSGGGYGYTF.

This clone was observed a handful of times. The V gene is TRBV4-2, the J gene TRBJ1-6, with D possibly matching TRBD1 (5 bases). CDR1 LGHNA and CDR2 YNFKEQ come from the germline V gene. The CDR3 length is 16 residues. Trimming stripped 0 bases from V and 7 bases from J, with 13 bases between. The CDR3: CASSQDAKGRNSPLHF. CDR3 nucleotide sequence: TGTGCCAGCAGCCAAGATGCCAAGGGACGGAATTCACCCCTCCACTTT.

This clone has a handful of counts. The genes are TRBV27 and TRBJ2-7; 8 nucleotides align to TRBD1. This CDR3 is built from 15 residues. Germline V gives CDR1 MNHEY, CDR2 SMNVEV (reference sequence). V was pared by 5 bases and J by 4 bases, with 10 bases of the junction left unmatched. The CDR3, as DNA: TGTGCCAGCAGTGACACCGGGACAGGCAAATACGAGCAGTACTTC. Its translation is CASSDTGTGKYEQYF.

This clone appeared a few times. The chain carries TRBV2 and TRBJ2-7, with D possibly matching TRBD1 (5 bases). Per germline, CDR1 SNHLY and CDR2 FYNNEI. V lost 6 bases and J lost 4, with 13 bases in between. The CDR3 length is 13 residues. The CDR3 coding sequence is TGTGCCAGCAGGTCAGGGTTGTCGTACGAGCAGTACTTC. It codes for CASRSGLSYEQYF.

The genes are TRBV5-6 and TRBJ2-7, with 13 positions matching TRBD2. Germline-derived CDR1 and CDR2 are SGHDT and YYEEEE. With V trimmed by 1 base and J by 4 bases, 2 bases remained unmatched. CDR3 size: 15 residues. The CDR3 reads CASSLRTSGGYEQYF. CDR3 coding DNA: TGTGCCAGCAGCTTGAGGACTAGCGGGGGATACGAGCAGTACTTC.

The V gene is TRBV4-2, the J gene TRBJ1-3, with 9 nucleotides matching TRBD1. V was pared by 1 base and J by 0 bases, with 1 base of the junction left unmatched. This CDR3 comprises 16 residues. Germline CDR1 reads LGHNA; CDR2 reads YNFKEQ. In nucleotides, the CDR3 is TGTGCCAGCAGCCAAGGGACAGGGGCCTCTGGAAACACCATATATTTT. Translating it yields CASSQGTGASGNTIYF.

This sequence joins TRBV7-6 and TRBJ2-7; D is perhaps TRBD1 or TRBD2 (6 bases each). The V gene lost 5 bases and the J gene lost 2 bases, with 19 bases spanning the gap. Per the germline V gene, CDR1 is SGHVS and CDR2 is FNYEAQ. The CDR3 spans 16 residues. CDR3 in amino acids: CASSPLPGARAYEQYF. The CDR3 DNA reads as TGTGCCAGCAGCCCCCTCCCGGGGGCACGGGCCTACGAGCAGTACTTC.

The gene calls are TRBV7-8 and TRBJ1-2, with 7 bases identical to TRBD1. CDR1 and CDR2 (germline): SGHVS, FQNEAQ. This CDR3 is 14 amino acids long. V lost 5 bases, J lost 4 bases, and 7 bases stayed unmatched. The CDR3 region has the DNA TGTGCCAGCAGCGGGCGGACAGGCATCTATGGCTACACCTTC. This encodes CASSGRTGIYGYTF.

J is TRBJ2-3 and V is TRBV18; 7 bases map to TRBD1. Losses at the gene ends were 3 bases for V and 4 bases for J; bases not matched to a gene: 13. CDR3 size: 17 residues. Germline CDR1 and CDR2: KGHSH and LQKENI. Here the CDR3 reads CASSPPRGQGRADTQYF. The CDR3 coding sequence is TGTGCCAGCTCACCTCCAAGGGGGCAGGGGAGAGCAGATACGCAGTATTTT.

The CDR3 here is CASSELGGYTF. The CDR3 coding sequence is TGTGCCAGCAGTGAACTAGGGGGCTACACCTTC. The rearrangement joins TRBV25-1 to TRBJ1-2; D ambiguous. V lost 2 bases to trimming and J lost 8 bases, with 6 bases between them. The CDR3 contains 11 residues. In germline, CDR1 is MGHDK, CDR2 SYGVNS.